This T cell receptor (beta chain) comes out of a study of cytomegalovirus exposure and HLA in healthy donors. Amplification used 60 Vbeta primers and 13 Jbeta primers. Using immunoSEQ multiplex PCR, the repertoire was profiled, and TCRdb retains in-frame clones only, with some absent. The table shows some 180,000 clones, with roughly 80% occurring only once. This clone was seen once. Germline CDR1 reads SEHNR; CDR2 reads FQNEAQ (reference sequence). Trimming took 5 bases from V and 2 from J, leaving 10 bases between them. The CDR3 runs 14 residues. The sequenced sample was PBMCs. This TCR was recovered from a male donor in good health and CMV-seronegative. The chain links TRBV7-9 to TRBJ2-1, with D possibly matching TRBD2 (5 bases). CDR3 DNA: TGTGCCAGCAGCCTGACTACAGCCTACAATGAGCAGTTCTTC. Protein sequence: CASSLTTAYNEQFF.